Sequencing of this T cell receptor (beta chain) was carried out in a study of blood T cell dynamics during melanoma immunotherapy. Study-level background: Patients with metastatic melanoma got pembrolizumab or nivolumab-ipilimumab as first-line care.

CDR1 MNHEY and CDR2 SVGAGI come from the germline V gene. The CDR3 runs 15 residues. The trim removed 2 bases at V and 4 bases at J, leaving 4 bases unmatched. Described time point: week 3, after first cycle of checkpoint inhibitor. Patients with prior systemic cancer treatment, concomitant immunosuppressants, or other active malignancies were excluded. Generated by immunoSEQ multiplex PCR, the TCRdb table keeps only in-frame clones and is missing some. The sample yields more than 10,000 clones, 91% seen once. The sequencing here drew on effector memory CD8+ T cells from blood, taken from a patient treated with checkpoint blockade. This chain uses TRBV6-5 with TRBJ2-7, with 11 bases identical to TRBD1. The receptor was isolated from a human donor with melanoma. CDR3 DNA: TGTGCCAGCAGTTACGGGACAGGGGGGACATACGAGCAGTACTTC. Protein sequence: CASSYGTGGTYEQYF.